This T cell receptor beta chain was retrieved from a study of neurological immune-mediated disorders. Whole-study results and caveats: The greatest TCR clonal expansion occurred in HTLV-1-associated myelopathy and the least in multiple sclerosis, which fell below healthy controls.

Where libraries were unsorted, they were derived from 2 million PBMCs stored at -80 degrees C. This clonotype was recorded at least ten times. No antigen is known for it. TCRdb fed the 5' RACE reads into MiXCR, producing one record per CDR3 protein. This sample has about 62,000 distinct CDR3 sequences; roughly 4% occur once, and the top ten carry less than 2.5%. The sample consisted of PBMCs. The clonotype originates from a woman between 45 and 60 years old with multiple sclerosis.

The CDR3 DNA is TGTGCCATCAGTGAGTCGACAGGGCGAGAAGCTTTCTTT. Translating gives CAISESTGREAFF. J is TRBJ1-1 and V is TRBV10-3; 7 nucleotides agree with TRBD1. CDR3 length: 13 amino acids. Trimming removed 0 bases from V and 8 bases from J; junction bases left unmatched: 3. The germline CDR1 and CDR2 sequences are ENHRY and SYGVKD.